This TCR beta chain was sequenced during a study of blood T cell repertoires in COVID-19 (dated by TCRdb to 2018 to 2020). For context, the study as a whole: Samples covering the acute and convalescent phases of COVID-19 were provided by collaborators in the United States, Italy and Spain. The material from the prospective study consisted of cDNA or gDNA derived from T cells, B-cell-depleted T cells, or PBMCs. Deeply sampled blood TCRbeta repertoires from subjects exposed to, actively infected with, or recovered from COVID-19 were included in the dataset. A freely available public database, intended as a resource for researchers studying the immune response to SARS-CoV-2, is where the repertoires were released. Samples were obtained from the ongoing ImmuneRACE study (first 160 participants) and from 1,254 subjects provided by 6 global collaborators. Nearly every sample came with metadata listing a de-identified subject ID, COVID-19 status, age in years and sex. Where available, HLA class I and class II types were obtained from metadata supplied by the sample provider rather than from assay-based typing.

Collaborating institutions collected whole blood in K2EDTA tubes following their own protocols. For TCRbeta analysis, collaborator samples were shipped as frozen whole blood, as isolated PBMCs, or as DNA extracted from either sample type. As encoded in the germline V gene, CDR1 is MNHNS while CDR2 is SASEGT. Trimming takes 1 base from V and 8 bases from J, and the germline ends sit 14 bases apart. The CDR3 contains 14 residues, cysteine and phenylalanine counted. Just CDR3 DNA is preserved here, 42 bases in frame from base 1. On this clone: Its antigen is currently not known. Base-call qualities are not available, and no considerably larger clone is one nucleotide away.

What the research found in general, with its limitations: Clinical and demographic metadata were provided uncurated, with the amount varying by source and participant.

TCRbeta CDR3 regions were amplified from genomic DNA by means of the immunoSEQ Assay, a bias-controlled multiplex PCR. For the original study's pipeline: The number of nucleated cells in each sample was estimated from the amplification of reference gene primers within the assay. Sequence reads were collapsed and filtered to measure the absolute abundance of every unique TCRbeta CDR3 rearrangement. For each sample, productive Simpson clonality was calculated by taking the square root of Simpson's diversity index across productive rearrangements. TCRdb stores this immuneACCESS table with in-frame sequences only. Part of the clones is absent; in the studies checked, under half of the shortfall reflects unresolved V genes, and no reason is known for the rest. V, J and clone size were drawn from that table, and D and trimming were deduced from the DNA. Across this sample there are some 100,000 clones, with 88% seen only once. The ten biggest clones cover about 5% of the sample.

The receptor's source is a human donor in a cohort sampled during active COVID-19. The specimen sequenced was peripheral blood. Rearrangement joined TRBV6-1 to TRBJ1-1; D gene: possibly TRBD1, on 5 matching bases. In nucleotides, the sequence is TGTGCCAGCAGTGAAGGGACACCTCGATCAGAAGCTTTCTTT. It is translated as CASSEGTPRSEAFF.